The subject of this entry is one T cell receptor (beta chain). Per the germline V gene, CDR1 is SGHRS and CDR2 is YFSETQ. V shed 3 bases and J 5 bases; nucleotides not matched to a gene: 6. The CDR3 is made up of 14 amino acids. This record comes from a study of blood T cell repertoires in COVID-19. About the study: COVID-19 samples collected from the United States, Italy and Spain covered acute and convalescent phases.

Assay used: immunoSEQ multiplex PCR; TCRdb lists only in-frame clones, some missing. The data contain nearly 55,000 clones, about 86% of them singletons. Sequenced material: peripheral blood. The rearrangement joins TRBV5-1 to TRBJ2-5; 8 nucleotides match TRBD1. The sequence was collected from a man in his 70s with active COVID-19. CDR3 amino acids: CASSWTGNRETQYF. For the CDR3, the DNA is TGCGCCAGCAGCTGGACAGGGAATCGGGAGACCCAGTACTTC.